This T cell receptor beta chain was retrieved from a study of T cells in Graves' hyperthyroidism and ophthalmopathy. Germline V gene data show CDR1 as WNHNN and CDR2 as SYGVQD (reference sequence). Trimming shortened V by 4 bases and J by 0 bases, and 9 bases separated the two germline ends. The CDR3 runs 15 residues. RNA transcripts gave rise to amplified TCR beta CDR3 regions. The primer set for the first-round RT-PCR of the TCR CDR3 was HTBI. TCRdb re-called the multiplex PCR reads through MiXCR, storing one row per CDR3 protein. The sample shows hundreds of thousands of distinct CDR3 sequences, about 45% of them seen only once. The study excluded patients with uncontrolled infection, other autoimmune disease, pregnancy or lactation. This clonotype occurred many times.

Material for sequencing was peripheral blood or thyroid tissue (not recorded which). The chain employs TRBV10-1 and TRBJ2-2; no clear D gene. The TCR comes from an adult man with Graves' disease, either hyperthyroidism or ophthalmopathy (not recorded which). The chain's CDR3 is CASSVGTSNTGELFF. CDR3 in DNA: TGCGCCAGCAGTGTAGGCACCTCGAACACCGGGGAGCTGTTTTTT.